The 18 T cell receptor beta chains in this list originate from one sample, sequenced in a study of Tregs in tolerant kidney transplant recipients. Profiled with immunoSEQ multiplex PCR; TCRdb holds only in-frame clones, not every one. Of roughly 120,000 clones listed, approximately 90% are singletons. The sample consisted of CD4+ T cells from blood. Receptor source: a human donor in good health.

The chain carries TRBV18 and TRBJ1-1; unclear D gene. CDR3 length equals 13 residues. The germline CDR1 and CDR2 sequences are KGHSH and LQKENI. V gave up 2 bases and J gave up 11 bases, with 15 bases separating them. The CDR3 protein is CASSPTSLASAFF. The CDR3 bases are TGTGCCAGCTCACCAACTAGTCTTGCCTCGGCTTTCTTT.

The V gene is TRBV5-8, the J gene TRBJ2-5, with 10 bases lining up with TRBD1. CDR1 is SGHTS, CDR2 YDEGEE, per germline. V was clipped by 2 bases and J by 5 bases; unmatched bases: 6. This CDR3 is 15 amino acids long. CDR3 sequence: CASSFLTGGGETQYF. The CDR3 region has the DNA TGTGCCAGCAGCTTCTTGACAGGGGGCGGGGAGACCCAGTACTTC.

The chain is built from TRBV10-2 and TRBJ2-7; no clear D. Germline V lookup: CDR1 WSHSY, CDR2 SAAADI. The CDR3 sequence is 14 residues long. V was trimmed by 6 bases and J by 1 base, leaving 13 bases between them. CDR3 sequence: CASRMVRVSYEQYF. CDR3 bases: TGCGCCAGCAGGATGGTCCGGGTATCCTACGAGCAGTACTTC.

The chain is built from TRBV2 and TRBJ2-7; TRBD2 matches at 9 bases. V shed 7 bases and J 5 bases; nucleotides not matched to a gene: 9. Germline V lookup: CDR1 SNHLY, CDR2 FYNNEI. The CDR3 has 14 amino acids. CDR3 protein: CASKSSGGGHEQYF. The CDR3 DNA sequence: TGTGCCAGCAAGAGTAGCGGGGGAGGACACGAGCAGTACTTC.

The J gene is TRBJ1-1, the V gene TRBV11-2; the D gene is possibly TRBD1 (6 bases). From germline, CDR1 is SGHAT and CDR2 FQNNGV. Trimming stripped 5 bases from V and 5 bases from J, with 15 bases between. This CDR3 contains 14 residues. Here the CDR3 reads CASSPAQGGTEAFF. In DNA form, the CDR3 reads TGTGCCAGCAGCCCAGCACAGGGAGGGACTGAAGCTTTCTTT.

V gene TRBV18 combines with J gene TRBJ1-2; no clear D gene. V gave up 2 bases and J gave up 1 base, with 11 bases separating them. The CDR3 spans 15 residues. The germline gives CDR1 KGHSH, CDR2 LQKENI. The CDR3 loop is CASSPARVLNYGYTF. CDR3 sequence (DNA): TGTGCCAGCTCACCAGCCAGAGTACTTAACTATGGCTACACCTTC.

This clone was detected only once. The chain recombines TRBV27 with TRBJ2-1; weak D call: TRBD1 (7 bases). The CDR3 is 16 residues long. The germline V and J ends were trimmed by 2 bases and 3 bases, with 14 bases remaining between them. Germline V gives CDR1 MNHEY, CDR2 SMNVEV (reference sequence). The CDR3 DNA reads as TGTGCCAGCAGTTTAGGGCGCCAGGGGGGCTACAATGAGCAGTTCTTC. This translates into CASSLGRQGGYNEQFF.

The chain joins TRBV9 to TRBJ1-3; the D is unclear. This CDR3 region has 17 residues. Germline V CDR1 and CDR2: SGDLS, YYNGEE. Trimming cost V 1 base and J 1 base, with 15 bases left between them. This CDR3 is CASSVSPGPPSGNTIYF. As DNA, the CDR3 is TGTGCCAGCAGCGTAAGCCCTGGGCCGCCATCTGGAAACACCATATATTTT.

The rearrangement links TRBV10-3 to TRBJ2-3, with a tentative D call TRBD2 (6 bases). The germline V and J ends were trimmed by 8 bases and 1 base, with 16 bases remaining between them. In germline, CDR1 is ENHRY, CDR2 SYGVKD. This CDR3 spans 15 amino acids. CDR3 residues: CAIRSLVAGTDTQYF. CDR3 DNA: TGTGCCATCCGTTCCTTGGTAGCGGGCACAGATACGCAGTATTTT.

Points on this clone: The identical CDR3 is also encoded by other nucleotide sequences in the sample. The chain links TRBV5-4 to TRBJ2-5; 14 bases line up with TRBD2. Germline V gives CDR1 SGHNT, CDR2 YYREEE (reference sequence). There are 17 residues in the CDR3. With V trimmed by 0 bases and J by 5 bases, 6 bases remained unmatched. CDR3: CASSLGGLAGGGETQYF. The CDR3 DNA is TGTGCCAGCAGCTTGGGCGGACTAGCGGGGGGCGGGGAGACCCAGTACTTC.

The chain combines TRBV10-3 with TRBJ2-1; TRBD1 might be the D (5 bases). CDR3 size: 14 residues. In germline, CDR1 is ENHRY, CDR2 SYGVKD. Trimming stripped 6 bases from V and 5 bases from J, with 14 bases between. DNA of the CDR3: TGTGCCATCAGCACCCAGGGCGGAGACAATGAGCAGTTCTTC. Residues: CAISTQGGDNEQFF.

The J gene is TRBJ2-3, the V gene TRBV5-5; no clear D gene. V lost 0 bases to trimming and J lost 6 bases, with 8 bases between them. This CDR3 has 13 amino acids. Germline lookup yields CDR1 SGHKS and CDR2 YYEKEE (reference sequence). CDR3 DNA: TGTGCCAGCAGCTTGGCCTCGGAGGATACGCAGTATTTT. Translation gives CASSLASEDTQYF.

This rearrangement joins TRBV11-2 to TRBJ2-3; D is uncertain. The V gene's germline CDR1 is SGHAT and CDR2 FQNNGV. V was clipped by 5 bases and J by 2 bases, with 5 bases between them. CDR3 length: 12 amino acids. The CDR3 region is CASSPTTDTQYF. CDR3 in DNA: TGTGCCAGCAGCCCCACCACAGATACGCAGTATTTT.

The V and J genes are TRBV11-2 and TRBJ2-2, with D perhaps TRBD1 or TRBD2 (5 bases each). Germline CDR1 and CDR2: SGHAT and FQNNGV. This CDR3 has 16 amino acids. The ends were cut back, 4 bases at V and 5 bases at J, with 17 bases in the middle. CDR3 nucleotide sequence: TGTGCCAGCAGCTCCCCCTTGAGGGGTGGGACCGGGGAGCTGTTTTTT. Its protein product is CASSSPLRGGTGELFF.

The chain links TRBV30 to TRBJ2-2; no firm D call. V was shortened by 2 bases and J by 3 bases, with 4 bases between the two germline ends. This CDR3 has 12 amino acids. Germline-derived CDR1 and CDR2 are GTSNPN and SVGIG (reference sequence). DNA for the CDR3: TGTGCCTGGAGTAAATACACCGGGGAGCTGTTTTTT. Translated, it gives CAWSKYTGELFF.

This chain connects TRBV2 to TRBJ2-1; 7 bases align to TRBD1. The CDR3 has 15 amino acids. The junction had 6 bases not matched to a gene; V was cut back by 3 bases and J by 4 bases. The germline V gene encodes CDR1 SNHLY and CDR2 FYNNEI. The CDR3 reads CASSEQGERYNEQFF. CDR3 sequence (DNA): TGTGCCAGCAGTGAGCAGGGGGAGCGATACAATGAGCAGTTCTTC.

The chain joins TRBV6-1 to TRBJ2-7; D call uncertain. CDR3 length: 11 residues. Trimming took 5 bases from V and 3 from J, leaving 5 bases between them. Germline values: CDR1 MNHNS, CDR2 SASEGT. Here the CDR3 DNA reads TGTGCCAGCAGTTACAACTACGAGCAGTACTTC. It encodes CASSYNYEQYF.

This chain connects TRBV14 to TRBJ2-1; 8 nucleotides line up with TRBD2. Germline lookup yields CDR1 SGHDN and CDR2 FVKESK. The trim removed 0 bases at V and 5 bases at J, leaving 9 bases unmatched. The CDR3 has 17 amino acids. CDR3: CASSQDRGLGRNNEQFF. CDR3 nucleotide sequence: TGTGCCAGCAGCCAAGATAGGGGACTAGGCAGGAACAATGAGCAGTTCTTC.